The 20 T cell receptor beta chains given below trace back to one sample, sequenced in a study of cytomegalovirus exposure and HLA in healthy donors. Produced via immunoSEQ multiplex PCR; TCRdb's table is partial and in-frame only. Of approximately 120,000 clones detected, around 96% appear once; the ten largest clones hold about 1.7%. What was sequenced was PBMCs. All receptors come from a man younger than 35 in good health and CMV-seronegative.

The rearrangement uses TRBV28 and TRBJ1-1; 8 positions match TRBD1. CDR3 length equals 14 residues. With V trimmed by 2 bases and J by 11 bases, 10 bases remained unmatched. In germline, CDR1 is MDHEN, CDR2 SYDVKM. The CDR3 loop reads CASSLTPDRVRAFF. The CDR3 DNA reads TGTGCCAGCAGTTTAACCCCGGACAGGGTGAGGGCTTTCTTT.

The chain employs TRBV27 and TRBJ2-1, with D possibly matching TRBD2 (6 bases). Germline CDR1 and CDR2: MNHEY and SMNVEV (reference sequence). This CDR3 has 15 residues. Trimming cost V 3 bases and J 3 bases, with 12 bases left between them. Written as DNA, the CDR3 is TGTGCCAGCAGTTTTGCGGGCGGGATCTACAATGAGCAGTTCTTC. Amino acid sequence: CASSFAGGIYNEQFF.

CDR3 in amino acids: CASSFPGLENTGELFF. The CDR3 nucleotides read TGTGCCAGCAGCTTTCCGGGTCTAGAGAACACCGGGGAGCTGTTTTTT. This chain links TRBV7-9 with TRBJ2-2, with unresolved D. Looked up from germline, CDR1 is SEHNR and CDR2 is FQNEAQ (reference sequence). Trimming removed 3 bases from V and 1 base from J, with 12 bases in between. This CDR3 comprises 16 residues.

This chain connects TRBV2 to TRBJ1-1; D might be TRBD1 (5 bases). V gave up 6 bases and J gave up 3 bases, with 14 bases separating them. Germline lookup yields CDR1 SNHLY and CDR2 FYNNEI. The CDR3 runs to 14 residues. The DNA for the CDR3 is TGTGCCAGCAGGCGGGGGGAGTGGGACACTGAAGCTTTCTTT. This translates into CASRRGEWDTEAFF.

The chain couples TRBV7-7 to TRBJ1-3; D gene uncertain. Germline CDR1 reads SSHAT; CDR2 reads FNYEAQ (reference sequence). Trimming pared 8 bases from V and 5 bases from J, leaving 7 bases between. The CDR3 has 11 amino acids. CDR3 amino acids: CASCPRNTIYF. The CDR3 coding sequence is TGTGCCAGCTGTCCCAGAAACACCATATATTTT.

The chain has TRBV25-1 and TRBJ2-3; D may be TRBD2 (6 bases). CDR3 length: 16 residues. Germline V CDR1 and CDR2: MGHDK, SYGVNS. Trimming left V 4 bases short and J 1 base short, with 15 bases between. CDR3 in DNA: TGTGCCAGCAGTGTTGGAGGGACTGATGGCACAGATACGCAGTATTTT. Its translation is CASSVGGTDGTDTQYF.

V usage is TRBV6-1 and J usage is TRBJ1-5; 9 positions agree with TRBD1. The CDR3 is 14 residues long. The germline V gene encodes CDR1 MNHNS and CDR2 SASEGT. V lost 3 bases to trimming and J lost 7 bases; unmatched junction nucleotides: 4. In DNA, the CDR3 is TGTGCCAGCAGTGAGGACAGGGGATCGCAGCCCCAGCATTTT. Protein sequence: CASSEDRGSQPQHF.

A single count supports this clone. V gene TRBV6-5 combines with J gene TRBJ2-7; 8 bases fit TRBD1. Trimming took 5 bases from V and 3 from J; bases not matched to a gene: 9. Looked up from germline, CDR1 is MNHEY and CDR2 is SVGAGI. This CDR3 is 15 amino acids long. In nucleotides, the CDR3 is TGTGCCAGCAGTCCGACAGGGGAATCTGGCTACGAGCAGTACTTC. Protein: CASSPTGESGYEQYF.

The V and J genes are TRBV6-5 and TRBJ1-2, with D perhaps matching TRBD1 (5 bases). CDR3 size: 14 residues. Germline V gene data show CDR1 as MNHEY and CDR2 as SVGAGI. V was shortened by 6 bases and J by 3 bases, with 14 bases between the two germline ends. CDR3 DNA sequence: TGTGCCAGCAGCAGGACACTTAACGACTATGGCTACACCTTC. Amino acids: CASSRTLNDYGYTF.

The chain recombines TRBV5-4 with TRBJ2-3; tentative D call: TRBD2 (6 bases). V was cut by 1 base and J by 1 base, with 13 bases left in between. This CDR3 is 16 amino acids long. Germline loops: CDR1 SGHNT, CDR2 YYREEE (reference sequence). The DNA for the CDR3 is TGTGCCAGCAGCTTGTCCAGCGGGTTAGGCACAGATACGCAGTATTTT. Translated, it gives CASSLSSGLGTDTQYF.

This clone has only one observation. The rearrangement uses TRBV28 and TRBJ2-3, with D tentatively TRBD1 (5 bases). The germline V gene has CDR1 MDHEN and CDR2 SYDVKM. V lost 6 bases and J 3 bases, leaving 13 bases between the germline ends. This CDR3 is 14 amino acids long. The CDR3 region is CASSSWGGTDTQYF. The CDR3 DNA reads TGTGCCAGCAGCTCGTGGGGCGGTACAGATACGCAGTATTTT.

The chain joins TRBV7-2 to TRBJ2-2; 7 bases match TRBD2. Germline trimming cut 5 bases from V and 3 bases from J; bases unmatched to any gene: 6. Germline V CDR1 and CDR2: SGHTA, FQGNSA. The CDR3 is made up of 15 amino acids. The CDR3 DNA reads TGTGCCAGCAGCCCCCGGGCGGGAGACACCGGGGAGCTGTTTTTT. It codes for CASSPRAGDTGELFF.

A remark on this clone: The sample carries other DNA sequences with the same CDR3. The V gene is TRBV5-1, the J gene TRBJ2-5; TRBD2 is a possible D gene (6 bases). From germline, CDR1 is SGHRS and CDR2 YFSETQ. The length of the CDR3 is 14 residues. Trimming cost V 3 bases and J 2 bases, with 11 bases left between them. The CDR3 DNA sequence: TGCGCCAGCAGCTGGGGAGGAGGGCAAGAGACCCAGTACTTC. Translating gives CASSWGGGQETQYF.

This sequence joins TRBV5-6 and TRBJ2-3, with D possibly being TRBD1 (6 bases). Germline CDR1 is SGHDT and CDR2 is YYEEEE. V was cut by 3 bases and J by 13 bases, with 12 bases left in between. The length of the CDR3 is 11 residues. CDR3 sequence (DNA): TGTGCCAGCAGCTCTAGACAGGAGGAGTATTTT. This codes for CASSSRQEEYF. Full variable domain (remainder filled in from reference TRBV5-6 and TRBJ2-3): DAGVTQSPTHLIKTRGQQVTLRCSPKSGHDTVSWYQQALGQGPQFIFQYYEEEERQRGNFPDRFSGHQFPNYSSELNVNALLLGDSALYLCASSSRQEEYFGPGTRLTVL.

This clone has more than one count but fewer than ten. This rearrangement joins TRBV29-1 to TRBJ2-1; D may be TRBD2 (6 bases). CDR1 and CDR2 (germline): SQVTM, ANQGSEA. The germline V and J ends were trimmed by 6 bases and 4 bases, with 22 bases remaining between them. This CDR3 has 16 amino acids. CDR3 bases: TGCAGCGTAGATAGTCCCCGGGACTCTCCATACAATGAGCAGTTCTTC. The encoded protein is CSVDSPRDSPYNEQFF.

This clone was detected once. The V and J genes are TRBV6-1 and TRBJ2-4, with D perhaps TRBD2 (5 bases). Trimming took off 2 bases at V and 0 bases at J, with 11 bases between the two ends. CDR1 is MNHNS, CDR2 SASEGT, per germline. The CDR3 spans 16 residues. The CDR3 loop reads CASSERRVLAKNIQYF. CDR3 coding DNA: TGTGCCAGCAGTGAACGGCGGGTTCTAGCCAAAAACATTCAGTACTTC.

This rearrangement joins TRBV9 to TRBJ1-3; D perhaps matches TRBD1 (6 bases). This CDR3 comprises 16 residues. Looked up from germline, CDR1 is SGDLS and CDR2 is YYNGEE. Trimming took off 3 bases at V and 0 bases at J, with 13 bases between the two ends. The CDR3 sequence is CASSGRQVRSGNTIYF. CDR3 nucleotides: TGTGCCAGCAGCGGAAGACAGGTCCGCTCTGGAAACACCATATATTTT.

CDR3 sequence: CASSRGLADEQFF. DNA of the CDR3: TGTGCCAGCAGCCGGGGACTAGCCGATGAGCAGTTCTTC. The J gene is TRBJ2-1, the V gene TRBV5-4; 9 bases agree with TRBD2. The CDR3 is made up of 13 amino acids. Germline values: CDR1 SGHNT, CDR2 YYREEE (reference sequence). V gave up 4 bases and J gave up 8 bases; unmatched junction bases: 4.

The CDR3, as DNA: TGTGCCAGCACCTGGGGGGGGGCAGGGACTGAAGCTTTCTTT. The encoded protein is CASTWGGAGTEAFF. V and J are TRBV5-4 and TRBJ1-1, with a tentative D call TRBD1 (6 bases). The length of the CDR3 is 14 residues. In germline, CDR1 is SGHNT, CDR2 YYREEE (reference sequence). Trimming shortened V by 6 bases and J by 5 bases, and 17 bases separated the two germline ends.

V usage is TRBV7-9 and J usage is TRBJ2-3; 11 bases align to TRBD2. V trimming: 6 bases; J trimming: 2 bases; junction bases outside the gene matches: 1. This CDR3 spans 14 amino acids. Per germline, CDR1 SEHNR and CDR2 FQNEAQ (reference sequence). The CDR3 DNA follows: TGTGCCAGCAGGACTAGCGGGACCACAGATACGCAGTATTTT. Translated, it gives CASRTSGTTDTQYF.